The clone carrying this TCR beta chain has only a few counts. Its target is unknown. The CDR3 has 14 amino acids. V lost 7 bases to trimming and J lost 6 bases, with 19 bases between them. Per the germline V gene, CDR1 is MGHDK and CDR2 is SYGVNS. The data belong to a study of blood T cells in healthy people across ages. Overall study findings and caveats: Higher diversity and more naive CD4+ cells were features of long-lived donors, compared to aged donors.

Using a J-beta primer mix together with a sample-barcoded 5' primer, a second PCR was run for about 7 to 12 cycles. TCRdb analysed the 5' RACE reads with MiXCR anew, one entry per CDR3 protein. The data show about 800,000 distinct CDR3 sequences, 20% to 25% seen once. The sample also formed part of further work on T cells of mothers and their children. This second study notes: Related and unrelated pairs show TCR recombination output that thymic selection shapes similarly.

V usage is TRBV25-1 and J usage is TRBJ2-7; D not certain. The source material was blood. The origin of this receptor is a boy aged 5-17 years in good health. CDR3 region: CASTVRLGALEQYF. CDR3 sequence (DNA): TGTGCCAGCACCGTACGATTAGGTGCTCTCGAGCAGTACTTC.